This TCR beta chain originates from a study of cytomegalovirus exposure and HLA in healthy donors. Study-level findings and limits: Fewer N-insertions (relative to the approximately 700-donor mean) were reportedly seen in an Asian-associated ancestry cluster in a later analysis. A few chains linked to CMV were shown in vitro to be specific for CMV antigens.

With regard to this clone: Antigen: not known.

Vbeta (60) and Jbeta (13) primers were used in the PCR. Assay: immunoSEQ multiplex PCR; the TCRdb copy retains only in-frame clones and omits some. This repertoire shows approximately 82,000 clones, over 9% found once; its top ten account for roughly 22%. Input material: PBMCs. This receptor was taken from a man aged 60 to 69 in good health and CMV-seropositive.

CDR3 nucleotides: TGTGCCAGTAGTAGGGGGCCGGGGTCGGAGACCCAGTACTTC. It translates to CASSRGPGSETQYF. The chain couples TRBV19 to TRBJ2-5; D possibly corresponds to TRBD1 (6 bases). The CDR3 loop spans 14 amino acids. V shed 4 bases and J shed 5 bases, with 14 bases lying between them. CDR1 and CDR2 (germline): LNHDA, SQIVND (reference sequence).